This T cell receptor beta chain derives from a study of blood T cell repertoires in COVID-19. Study details: From the United States, Italy and Spain came samples of acute and convalescent COVID-19. T cells, B-cell-depleted T cells, or PBMCs provided the cDNA or gDNA that served as material.

The germline CDR1 and CDR2 sequences are LGHDT and YNNKEL (reference sequence). CDR3 size: 16 residues. Germline trimming cut 4 bases from V and 8 bases from J; bases unmatched to any gene: 6. Followed longitudinally, the Seattle patients had been enrolled during active infection. This clone showed up just once. Original processing methods: Amplified reference gene primers provided the basis for estimating nucleated cell counts. Here immunoSEQ multiplex PCR was the method, and the copy in TCRdb shows in-frame clones only, minus some. The V and J calls and clone size were taken over from that table, and D and trimming were inferred from the DNA. Of about 150,000 clones in the sample, around 86% were seen once.

Sequencing was carried out using peripheral blood. The receptor was derived from a woman of 80 years or more with COVID-19, enrolled during active disease. The chain employs TRBV3-1 (or the pseudogene TRBV3-2) and TRBJ2-2, with TRBD2 matching 14 bases. The CDR3 coding sequence is TGTGCCAGCAGCCGTGGGACTAGCGGGAGCCTGGGGGAGCTGTTTTTT. Translating it yields CASSRGTSGSLGELFF.